This T cell receptor beta chain was found in a study of CD8 T cells in Susac syndrome. The CDR3 runs to 18 residues. Germline trimming cut 2 bases from V and 1 base from J; bases unmatched to any gene: 13. Germline CDR1 SGDLS, CDR2 YYNGEE. It was with random hexamers that roughly 0.45 to 1 ug RNA was reverse transcribed. The authors amplified TCR beta CDR3 across 54 Vbeta and 13 Jbeta using immunoSEQ multiplex PCR. TCRdb independently ran MiXCR on the immunoSEQ multiplex PCR reads; one entry per CDR3 protein. In the table there are approximately 210,000 distinct CDR3 sequences, about 95% of which are singletons.

Sequencing used CD4+ T cells from PBMCs. The source is a human donor with multiple sclerosis. The chain recombines TRBV9 with TRBJ1-1, with 8 bases that match TRBD1. CDR3 nucleotides: TGTGCCAGCAGCGTGAGGGGGACCCCCGGGACAGGGAACACTGAAGCTTTCTTT. Its protein product is CASSVRGTPGTGNTEAFF.